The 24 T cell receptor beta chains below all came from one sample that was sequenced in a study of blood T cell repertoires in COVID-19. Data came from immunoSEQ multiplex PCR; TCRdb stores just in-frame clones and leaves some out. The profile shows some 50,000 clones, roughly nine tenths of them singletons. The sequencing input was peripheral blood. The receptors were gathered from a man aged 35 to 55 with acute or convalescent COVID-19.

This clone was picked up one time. DNA for the CDR3: TGTGCCAGCTACAGGGGGGAGGGCACAGATACGCAGTATTTT. Its protein is CASYRGEGTDTQYF. The chain is built from TRBV6-5 and TRBJ2-3; 8 positions agree with TRBD1. This CDR3 is built from 14 residues. CDR1 is MNHEY and CDR2 is SVGAGI in the germline V gene. Trimming at V came to 8 bases and at J to 1 base, leaving 5 bases not matched to a gene.

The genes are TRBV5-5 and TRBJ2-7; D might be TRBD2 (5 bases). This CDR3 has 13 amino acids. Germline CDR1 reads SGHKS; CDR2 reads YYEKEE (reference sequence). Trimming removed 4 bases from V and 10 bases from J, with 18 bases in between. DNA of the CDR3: TGTGCCAGCAGCCCTACGGGGTGGACCTCACAGTACTTC. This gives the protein CASSPTGWTSQYF.

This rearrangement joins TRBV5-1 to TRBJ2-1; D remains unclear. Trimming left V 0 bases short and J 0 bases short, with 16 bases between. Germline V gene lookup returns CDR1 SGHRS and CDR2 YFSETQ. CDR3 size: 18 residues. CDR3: CASSLVPQTVSSYNEQFF. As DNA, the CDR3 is TGCGCCAGCAGCTTGGTCCCCCAGACTGTTAGCTCCTACAATGAGCAGTTCTTC.

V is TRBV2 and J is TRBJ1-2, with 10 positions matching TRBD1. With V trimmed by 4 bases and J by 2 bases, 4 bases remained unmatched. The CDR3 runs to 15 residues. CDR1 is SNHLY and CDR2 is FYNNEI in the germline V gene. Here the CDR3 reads CASSADRGQNYGYTF. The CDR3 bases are TGTGCCAGCAGTGCTGACAGGGGGCAAAACTATGGCTACACCTTC.

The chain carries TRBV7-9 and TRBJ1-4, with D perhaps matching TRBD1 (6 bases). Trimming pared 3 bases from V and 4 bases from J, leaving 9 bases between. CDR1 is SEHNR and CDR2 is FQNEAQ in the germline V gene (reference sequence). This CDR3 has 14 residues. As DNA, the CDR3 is TGTGCCAGCAGCTTGGGGGGGCGTAATGAAAAACTGTTTTTT. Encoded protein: CASSLGGRNEKLFF. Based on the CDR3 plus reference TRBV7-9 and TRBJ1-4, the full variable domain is DTGVSQNPRHKITKRGQNVTFRCDPISEHNRLYWYRQTLGQGPEFLTYFQNEAQLEKSRLLSDRFSAERPKGSFSTLEIQRTEQGDSAMYLCASSLGGRNEKLFFGSGTQLSVL.

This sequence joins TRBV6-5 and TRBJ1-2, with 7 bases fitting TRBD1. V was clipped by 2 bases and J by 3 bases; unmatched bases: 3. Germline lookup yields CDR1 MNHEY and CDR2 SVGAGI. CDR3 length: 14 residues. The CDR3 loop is CASSYTTGHYGYTF. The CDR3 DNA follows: TGTGCCAGCAGTTACACGACAGGGCACTATGGCTACACCTTC.

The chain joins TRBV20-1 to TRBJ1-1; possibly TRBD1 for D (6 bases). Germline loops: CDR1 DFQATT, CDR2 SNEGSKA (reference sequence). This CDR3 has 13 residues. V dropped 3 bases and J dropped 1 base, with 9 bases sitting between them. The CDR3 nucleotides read TGCAGTGCTAGTGGGGGGCAGAACACTGAAGCTTTCTTT. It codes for CSASGGQNTEAFF.

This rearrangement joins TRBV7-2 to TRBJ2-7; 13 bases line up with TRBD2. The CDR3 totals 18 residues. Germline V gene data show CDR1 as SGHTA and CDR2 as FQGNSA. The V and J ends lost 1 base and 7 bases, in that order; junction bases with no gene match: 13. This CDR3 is CASSLGLAGGGALREQYF. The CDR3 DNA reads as TGTGCCAGCAGCTTAGGACTAGCGGGAGGAGGGGCCCTCCGGGAGCAGTACTTC.

The CDR3 coding sequence is TGCAGCGTATTAACCCAGGACAGGGGGCCCTCTAGCTATGGCTACACCTTC. Protein sequence: CSVLTQDRGPSSYGYTF. The V call is TRBV29-1, the J call TRBJ1-2, with 11 bases identical to TRBD1. This CDR3 is built from 17 residues. V dropped 6 bases and J dropped 4; count of bases not matched to a gene: 16. Germline lookup yields CDR1 SQVTM and CDR2 ANQGSEA.

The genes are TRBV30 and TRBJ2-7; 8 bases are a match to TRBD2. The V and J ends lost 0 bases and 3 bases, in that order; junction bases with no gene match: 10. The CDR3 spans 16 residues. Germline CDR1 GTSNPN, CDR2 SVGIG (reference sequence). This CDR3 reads CAWSVGAGTRGYEQYF. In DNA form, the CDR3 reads TGTGCCTGGAGTGTAGGAGCCGGGACTAGGGGCTACGAGCAGTACTTC.

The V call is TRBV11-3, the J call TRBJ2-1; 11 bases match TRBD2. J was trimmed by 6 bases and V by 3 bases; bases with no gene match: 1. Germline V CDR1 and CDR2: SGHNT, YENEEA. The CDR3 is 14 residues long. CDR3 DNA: TGTGCCAGCAGCTTGACTAGCGGGACCAATGAGCAGTTCTTC. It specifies CASSLTSGTNEQFF.

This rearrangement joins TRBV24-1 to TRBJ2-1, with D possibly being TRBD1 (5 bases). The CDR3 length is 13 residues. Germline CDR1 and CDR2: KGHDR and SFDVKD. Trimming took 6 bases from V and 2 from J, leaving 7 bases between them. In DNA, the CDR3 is TGTGCCACCAGTAAAGGGGCCTACAATGAGCAGTTCTTC. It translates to CATSKGAYNEQFF.

CDR3: CAWSRRSTEAFF. The CDR3 DNA sequence: TGTGCCTGGAGTAGGAGGTCCACTGAAGCTTTCTTT. The chain is built from TRBV30 and TRBJ1-1; D unclear. CDR3 length: 12 amino acids. CDR1 is GTSNPN and CDR2 is SVGIG in the germline V gene (reference sequence). Deletions cut 2 bases from V and 4 bases from J, with 8 bases between. Together with reference TRBV30 and TRBJ1-1, the CDR3 gives the full variable domain: SQTIHQWPATLVQPVGSPLSLECTVEGTSNPNLYWYRQAAGRGLQLLFYSVGIGQISSEVPQNLSASRPQDRQFILSSKKLLLSDSGFYLCAWSRRSTEAFFGQGTRLTVV.

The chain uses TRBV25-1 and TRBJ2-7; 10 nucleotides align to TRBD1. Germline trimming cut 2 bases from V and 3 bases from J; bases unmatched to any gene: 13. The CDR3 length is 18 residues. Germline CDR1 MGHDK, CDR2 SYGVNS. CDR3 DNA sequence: TGTGCCAGCAGTGAAACGACCGGGACAGGGGCGAATAACTACGAGCAGTACTTC. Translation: CASSETTGTGANNYEQYF.

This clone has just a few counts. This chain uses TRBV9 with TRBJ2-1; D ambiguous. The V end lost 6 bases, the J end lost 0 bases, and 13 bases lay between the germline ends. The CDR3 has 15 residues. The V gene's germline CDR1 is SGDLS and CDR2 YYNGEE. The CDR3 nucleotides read TGTGCCAGCACCCCCTGGCCTCTCTCCTACAATGAGCAGTTCTTC. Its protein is CASTPWPLSYNEQFF.

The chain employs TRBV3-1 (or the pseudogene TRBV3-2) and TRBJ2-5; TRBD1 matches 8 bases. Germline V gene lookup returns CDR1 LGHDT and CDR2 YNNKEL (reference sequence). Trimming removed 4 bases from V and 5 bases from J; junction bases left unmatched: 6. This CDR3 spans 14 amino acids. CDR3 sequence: CASSRGQGRETQYF. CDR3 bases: TGTGCCAGCAGCCGAGGACAGGGTCGGGAGACCCAGTACTTC.

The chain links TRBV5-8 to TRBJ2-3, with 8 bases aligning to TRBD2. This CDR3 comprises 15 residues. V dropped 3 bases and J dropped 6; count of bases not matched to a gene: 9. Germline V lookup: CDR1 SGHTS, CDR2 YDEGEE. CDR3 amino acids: CASSSGLEFMDTQYF. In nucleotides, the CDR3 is TGTGCCAGCAGCTCGGGACTAGAGTTCATGGATACGCAGTATTTT.

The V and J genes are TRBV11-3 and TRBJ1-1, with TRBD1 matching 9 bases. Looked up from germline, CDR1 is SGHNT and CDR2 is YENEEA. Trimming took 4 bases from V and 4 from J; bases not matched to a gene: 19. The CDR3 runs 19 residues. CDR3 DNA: TGTGCCAGCAGCTCACCCGTGCAGGAACAGGGGGCTTGGGGCACTGAAGCTTTCTTT. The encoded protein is CASSSPVQEQGAWGTEAFF. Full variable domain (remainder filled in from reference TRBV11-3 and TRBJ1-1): EAGVVQSPRYKIIEKKQPVAFWCNPISGHNTLYWYLQNLGQGPELLIRYENEEAVDDSQLPKDRFSAERLKGVDSTLKIQPAELGDSAVYLCASSSPVQEQGAWGTEAFFGQGTRLTVV.

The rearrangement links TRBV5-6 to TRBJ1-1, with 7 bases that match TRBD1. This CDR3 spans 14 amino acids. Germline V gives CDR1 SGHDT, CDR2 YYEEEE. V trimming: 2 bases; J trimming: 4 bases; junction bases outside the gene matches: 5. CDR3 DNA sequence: TGTGCCAGCAGCTTTAGACAGGGAACCACTGAAGCTTTCTTT. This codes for CASSFRQGTTEAFF.

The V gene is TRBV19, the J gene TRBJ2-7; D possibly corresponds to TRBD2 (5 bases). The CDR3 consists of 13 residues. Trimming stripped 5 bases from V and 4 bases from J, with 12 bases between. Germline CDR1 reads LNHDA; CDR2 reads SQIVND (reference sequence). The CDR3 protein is CASSLWELYEQYF. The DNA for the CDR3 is TGTGCCAGTAGTCTGTGGGAGCTATACGAGCAGTACTTC. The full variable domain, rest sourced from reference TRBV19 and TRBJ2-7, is DGGITQSPKYLFRKEGQNVTLSCEQNLNHDAMYWYRQDPGQGLRLIYYSQIVNDFQKGDIAEGYSVSREKKESFPLTVTSAQKNPTAFYLCASSLWELYEQYFGPGTRLTVT.

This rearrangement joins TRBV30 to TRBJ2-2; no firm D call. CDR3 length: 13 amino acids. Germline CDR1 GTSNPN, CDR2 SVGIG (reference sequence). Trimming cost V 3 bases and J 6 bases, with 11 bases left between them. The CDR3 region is CAWSLYIAGELFF. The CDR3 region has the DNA TGTGCCTGGAGCTTGTACATTGCCGGGGAGCTGTTTTTT.

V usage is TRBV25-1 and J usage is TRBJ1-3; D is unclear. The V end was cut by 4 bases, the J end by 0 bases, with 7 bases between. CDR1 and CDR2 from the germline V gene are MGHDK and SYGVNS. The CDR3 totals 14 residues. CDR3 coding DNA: TGTGCCAGCAGTGTCGACTTCTCTGGAAACACCATATATTTT. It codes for CASSVDFSGNTIYF.

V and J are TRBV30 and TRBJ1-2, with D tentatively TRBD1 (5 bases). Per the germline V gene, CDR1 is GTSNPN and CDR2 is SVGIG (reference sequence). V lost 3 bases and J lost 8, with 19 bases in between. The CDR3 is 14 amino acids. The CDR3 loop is CAWSRPSQGVGYTF. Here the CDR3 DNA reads TGTGCCTGGAGCAGGCCGTCCCAGGGCGTGGGCTACACCTTC. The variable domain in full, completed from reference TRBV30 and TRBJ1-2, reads SQTIHQWPATLVQPVGSPLSLECTVEGTSNPNLYWYRQAAGRGLQLLFYSVGIGQISSEVPQNLSASRPQDRQFILSSKKLLLSDSGFYLCAWSRPSQGVGYTFGSGTRLTVV.

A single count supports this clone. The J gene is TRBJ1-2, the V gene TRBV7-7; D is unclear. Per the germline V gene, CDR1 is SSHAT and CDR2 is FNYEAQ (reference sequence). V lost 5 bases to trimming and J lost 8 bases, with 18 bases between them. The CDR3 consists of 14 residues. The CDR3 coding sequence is TGTGCCAGCAGCCCAATCTCTCGGGAAGAAGGCTACACCTTC. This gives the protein CASSPISREEGYTF. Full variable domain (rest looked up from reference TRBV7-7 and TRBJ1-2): GAGVSQSPRYKVTKRGQDVTLRCDPISSHATLYWYQQALGQGPEFLTYFNYEAQPDKSGLPSDRFSAERPEGSISTLTIQRTEQRDSAMYRCASSPISREEGYTFGSGTRLTVV.